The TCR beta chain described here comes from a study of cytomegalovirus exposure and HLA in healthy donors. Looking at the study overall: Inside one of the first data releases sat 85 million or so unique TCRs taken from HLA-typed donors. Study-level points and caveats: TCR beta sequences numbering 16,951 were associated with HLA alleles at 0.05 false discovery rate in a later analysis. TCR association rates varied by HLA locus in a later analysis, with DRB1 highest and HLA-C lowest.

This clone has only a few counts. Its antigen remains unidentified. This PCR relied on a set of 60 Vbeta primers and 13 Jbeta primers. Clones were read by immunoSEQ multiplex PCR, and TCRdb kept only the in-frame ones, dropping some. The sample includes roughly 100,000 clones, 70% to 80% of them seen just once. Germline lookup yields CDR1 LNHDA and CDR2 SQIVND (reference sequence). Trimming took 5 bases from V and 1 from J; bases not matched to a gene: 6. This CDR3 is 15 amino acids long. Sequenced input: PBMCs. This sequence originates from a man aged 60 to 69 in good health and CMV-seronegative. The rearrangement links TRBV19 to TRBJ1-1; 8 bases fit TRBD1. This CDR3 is CASSYQGQANTEAFF. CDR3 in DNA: TGTGCCAGTAGTTATCAGGGACAGGCGAACACTGAAGCTTTCTTT.